This T cell receptor (beta chain) was profiled in a study of monozygotic twins with inflammatory bowel disease. Overall study findings and caveats: TCRbeta inverse Simpson diversity was decreased in IBD patients versus healthy co-twins. Support for any single strong IBD-associated signal or clonotype was not found.

Remarks on this clonotype: Antigen unknown.

Reprocessing the 5' RACE reads, TCRdb reports a single entry for every CDR3 protein and omits DNA. This sample lists approximately 400,000 distinct CDR3 sequences; its ten largest clones have approximately 2.3%. The CDR3 runs 14 residues. In germline, CDR1 is SGHTA, CDR2 FQGTGA. The receptor was derived from a human donor with ulcerative colitis or Crohn's disease, or a healthy co-twin of an affected twin (not recorded which). The sequenced material came from blood. This rearrangement joins TRBV7-3 to TRBJ2-3. CDR3 in amino acids: CASSLMWGADTQYF.